This T cell receptor (beta chain) was observed in a study of cytomegalovirus exposure and HLA in healthy donors. Study-level findings and limits: Several of the most significant clusters appeared, in a later analysis, to be linked to common viral pathogens. As a later analysis revealed, most CMV-associated TCR beta chains appeared HLA-restricted. V- and J-gene trimming in TCR beta was tied to a missense DCLRE1C variant by an analysis performed later.

Trimming cost V 6 bases and J 6 bases; bases outside gene matches: 5. The length of the CDR3 is 14 residues. Germline loops: CDR1 MGHDK, CDR2 SYGVNS. This clone was observed many times. Its antigen is currently unknown. Both 60 Vbeta primers and 13 Jbeta primers went into the PCR. The protocol was immunoSEQ multiplex PCR, while the TCRdb copy is restricted to in-frame clones and leaves out a portion. Of about 140,000 clones in the sample, about 75% were seen once. This receptor was obtained from a young woman in good health and CMV-seronegative. This chain joins TRBV25-1 and TRBJ2-1, with 10 bases matching TRBD2. The material sequenced was PBMCs. The chain's CDR3 is CASRVAGGSNEQFF. The CDR3 DNA reads TGTGCCAGCAGGGTAGCGGGGGGAAGCAATGAGCAGTTCTTC. Full variable domain (missing parts from reference TRBV25-1 and TRBJ2-1): EADIYQTPRYLVIGTGKKITLECSQTMGHDKMYWYQQDPGMELHLIHYSYGVNSTEKGDLSSESTVSRIRTEHFPLTLESARPSHTSQYLCASRVAGGSNEQFFGPGTRLTVL.